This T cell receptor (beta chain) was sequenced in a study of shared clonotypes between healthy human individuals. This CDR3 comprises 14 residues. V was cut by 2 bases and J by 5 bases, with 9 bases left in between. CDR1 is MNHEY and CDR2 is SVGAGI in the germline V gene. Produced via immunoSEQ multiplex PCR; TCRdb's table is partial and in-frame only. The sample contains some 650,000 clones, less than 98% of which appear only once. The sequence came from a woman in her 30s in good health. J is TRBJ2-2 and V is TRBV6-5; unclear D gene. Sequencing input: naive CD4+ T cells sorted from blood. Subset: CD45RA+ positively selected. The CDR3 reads CASSYDLGTGELFF. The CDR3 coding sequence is TGTGCCAGCAGTTACGACCTAGGGACCGGGGAGCTGTTTTTT.